The 25 T cell receptor beta chains listed next were all sequenced from one sample in a study of T cells in Graves' hyperthyroidism and ophthalmopathy. TCR beta CDR3 regions were amplified from RNA. During a first-round RT-PCR of the TCR CDR3, the HTBI primer set was used. From the multiplex PCR reads, TCRdb called clonotypes with MiXCR, one entry per CDR3 protein. The data contain a few hundred thousand distinct CDR3 sequences, 13% to 15% of them singletons. Sequencing was carried out using blood. These receptors were collected from a woman younger than 35 with Graves' hyperthyroidism.

The table lists this clonotype with many counts. This chain joins TRBV6-1 and TRBJ1-1; D remains ambiguous. Germline V gives CDR1 MNHNS, CDR2 SASEGT. This CDR3 has 15 amino acids. V was shortened by 5 bases and J by 1 base, with 14 bases between the two germline ends. The DNA of the CDR3 is TGTGCCAGCAGTTATGAGTCGGTAGGGAACACTGAAGCTTTCTTT. Translated, it gives CASSYESVGNTEAFF.

This clonotype was counted ten times or more. The J gene is TRBJ1-1, the V gene TRBV14, with D uncertain. The CDR3 runs to 14 residues. The germline gives CDR1 SGHDN, CDR2 FVKESK. V gave up 5 bases and J gave up 3 bases, with 13 bases separating them. The CDR3 DNA reads as TGTGCCAGCAGCTACCTCCAGGCAGACACTGAAGCTTTCTTT. Amino acids: CASSYLQADTEAFF. The entire variable domain, with the rest obtained from reference TRBV14 and TRBJ1-1, is as follows: EAGVTQFPSHSVIEKGQTVTLRCDPISGHDNLYWYRRVMGKEIKFLLHFVKESKQDESGMPNNRFLAERTGGTYSTLKVQPAELEDSGVYFCASSYLQADTEAFFGQGTRLTVV.

This clonotype has only a few counts. This chain joins TRBV25-1 and TRBJ2-2, with 7 positions matching TRBD1. This CDR3 comprises 18 residues. V lost 3 bases, J lost 1 base, and 11 bases stayed unmatched. Germline-derived CDR1 and CDR2 are MGHDK and SYGVNS. CDR3 DNA sequence: TGTGCCAGCAGTGATCCTAGTCCACGGACAGGGAACACCGGGGAGCTGTTTTTT. Translation: CASSDPSPRTGNTGELFF.

Ten or more counts support this clonotype. The CDR3 DNA is TGCAGTGCTAGAGATCCTCTGGGACAGCGGGGGACCCAGTACTTC. Its translation: CSARDPLGQRGTQYF. This sequence joins TRBV20-1 and TRBJ2-5; perhaps D is TRBD1 or TRBD2 (7 bases each). Germline-derived CDR1 and CDR2 are DFQATT and SNEGSKA (reference sequence). V was pared by 0 bases and J by 7 bases, with 18 bases between. The CDR3 is 15 residues long.

The CDR3 loop is CSASVGAGELFF. The CDR3 DNA reads TGCAGTGCTAGTGTGGGAGCAGGGGAGCTGTTTTTT. J is TRBJ2-2 and V is TRBV20-1; possible D gene TRBD2, 5 bases. Germline V CDR1 and CDR2: DFQATT, SNEGSKA (reference sequence). The CDR3 consists of 12 residues. Trimming left V 3 bases short and J 8 bases short, with 10 bases between.

The table lists this clonotype with many counts. The chain uses TRBV11-3 and TRBJ2-1; D might be TRBD2 (5 bases). CDR1 is SGHNT, CDR2 YENEEA, per germline. The CDR3 is 15 amino acids. Trimming took 2 bases from V and 0 from J, leaving 8 bases between them. As DNA, the CDR3 is TGTGCCAGCAGCTTACTGGGGAGCTCCTACAATGAGCAGTTCTTC. Its protein is CASSLLGSSYNEQFF.

The chain carries TRBV13 and TRBJ1-2, with a tentative D call TRBD1 (6 bases). Germline V CDR1 and CDR2: PRHDT, FYEKMQ (reference sequence). There are 16 residues in the CDR3. The V and J ends lost 5 bases and 4 bases respectively, with 20 bases between them. DNA for the CDR3: TGTGCCAGCAGCGTAACTTCAGGGTGGGGGGCCTATGGCTACACCTTC. Translated, it gives CASSVTSGWGAYGYTF.

This clonotype was seen ten or more times. CDR3 DNA: TGTGCCAGCAGCCCATTCCGACAGGGGTCGCGCTCCTACAATGAGCAGTTCTTC. It is translated as CASSPFRQGSRSYNEQFF. The chain has TRBV7-9 and TRBJ2-1, with 8 bases matching TRBD1. The ends lost 5 bases at V and 0 bases at J; junction bases unmatched: 12. This CDR3 comprises 18 residues. CDR1 is SEHNR and CDR2 is FQNEAQ in the germline V gene (reference sequence).

The gene calls are TRBV7-9 and TRBJ2-5; 7 bases are shared with TRBD2. The CDR3 consists of 16 residues. Unmatched junction bases numbered 10, after V lost 5 bases and J lost 1 base. Germline values: CDR1 SEHNR, CDR2 FQNEAQ (reference sequence). The CDR3 DNA is TGTGCCAGCAGCCTACGAAGGACTAGAGGCCAAGAGACCCAGTACTTC. Amino acid sequence: CASSLRRTRGQETQYF. Full variable domain (outside the CDR3, taken from reference TRBV7-9 and TRBJ2-5): DTGVSQNPRHKITKRGQNVTFRCDPISEHNRLYWYRQTLGQGPEFLTYFQNEAQLEKSRLLSDRFSAERPKGSFSTLEIQRTEQGDSAMYLCASSLRRTRGQETQYFGPGTRLLVL.

This clonotype was counted at least ten times. The chain uses TRBV3-1 and TRBJ1-3; no reliable D call. V gave up 4 bases and J gave up 1 base, with 14 bases separating them. Germline V gene sequence: CDR1 LGHDT, CDR2 YNNKEL (reference sequence). CDR3 length: 16 residues. The CDR3 DNA reads as TGTGCCAGCAGCCCGACTACCTGGAGATCTGGAAACACCATATATTTT. Translation: CASSPTTWRSGNTIYF.

The V and J genes are TRBV28 and TRBJ2-2, with TRBD1 identical over 8 bases. The CDR3 runs 15 residues. Germline V CDR1 and CDR2: MDHEN, SYDVKM. V was clipped by 7 bases and J by 3 bases; unmatched bases: 7. The CDR3 sequence: CASTMDRDYTGELFF. Written as DNA, the CDR3 is TGTGCCAGCACCATGGACAGGGACTACACCGGGGAGCTGTTTTTT.

This clonotype appeared a few times. CDR3 DNA sequence: TGTGCCAGCAGTCCCCGTCCCGAGGGAGAGACCCAGTACTTC. Translation gives CASSPRPEGETQYF. V usage is TRBV6-1 and J usage is TRBJ2-5; a possible D gene is TRBD2 (5 bases). V was trimmed by 5 bases and J by 4 bases, leaving 14 bases between them. The germline V gene encodes CDR1 MNHNS and CDR2 SASEGT. There are 14 residues in the CDR3.

This clonotype was detected many times. The chain combines TRBV29-1 with TRBJ1-4, with TRBD1 matching over 9 bases. Germline CDR1 and CDR2: SQVTM and ANQGSEA. This CDR3 is 12 amino acids long. The junction had 2 bases not matched to a gene; V was cut back by 4 bases and J by 8 bases. This CDR3 is CSVAGQGEKLFF. CDR3 nucleotide sequence: TGCAGCGTTGCGGGACAGGGCGAAAAACTGTTTTTT. Full variable domain (outside the CDR3, taken from reference TRBV29-1 and TRBJ1-4): SAVISQKPSRDICQRGTSLTIQCQVDSQVTMMFWYRQQPGQSLTLIATANQGSEATYESGFVIDKFPISRPNLTFSTLTVSNMSPEDSSIYLCSVAGQGEKLFFGSGTQLSVL.

The CDR3 coding sequence is TGTGCCAGCAGCACCCTAGCGGGAGGGTTCACAGATACGCAGTATTTT. Amino acids: CASSTLAGGFTDTQYF. The J gene is TRBJ2-3, the V gene TRBV7-9; 12 nucleotides agree with TRBD2. With V trimmed by 5 bases and J by 2 bases, 5 bases remained unmatched. This CDR3 region has 16 residues. Germline CDR1 SEHNR, CDR2 FQNEAQ (reference sequence).

Of note for this clonotype: This may be a read error, as it is one base from a much larger clone. The V gene is TRBV20-1, the J gene TRBJ2-3, with a weak D call TRBD2 (5 bases). The germline V gene has CDR1 DFQATT and CDR2 SNEGSKA (reference sequence). The CDR3 spans 17 residues. V was clipped by 6 bases and J by 7 bases, with 29 bases between them. CDR3 in amino acids: CSALWWASLRGLNTQYF. CDR3 sequence (DNA): TGCAGTGCCCTTTGGTGGGCTAGCCTGAGAGGACTTAATACGCAGTATTTT.

This clonotype was found many times. The chain carries TRBV27 and TRBJ1-6; D is undetermined. The germline V gene encodes CDR1 MNHEY and CDR2 SMNVEV (reference sequence). The CDR3 length is 16 residues. Trimming pared 6 bases from V and 0 bases from J, leaving 12 bases between. The CDR3 spells CASSFALSSYNSPLHF. CDR3 coding DNA: TGTGCCAGCAGCTTCGCCCTTAGCTCCTATAATTCACCCCTCCACTTT.

This clonotype was detected ten times or more. J is TRBJ1-5 and V is TRBV29-1; D perhaps matches TRBD1 (6 bases). CDR1 SQVTM and CDR2 ANQGSEA come from the germline V gene. CDR3 length: 13 residues. V was trimmed by 6 bases and J by 5 bases, leaving 14 bases between them. DNA for the CDR3: TGCAGCGTCGCTGACAGGTTTGATCAGCCCCAGCATTTT. Encoded protein: CSVADRFDQPQHF.

This clonotype was counted only a few times. This rearrangement joins TRBV15 to TRBJ2-1, with 9 nucleotides matching TRBD2. CDR1 and CDR2 (germline): LNHNV, YYDKDF (reference sequence). Losses at the gene ends were 4 bases for V and 9 bases for J; bases not matched to a gene: 7. The CDR3 loop spans 14 amino acids. CDR3 bases: TGTGCCACCAGCACTAGCGGGATCTTCGGTGAGCAGTTCTTC. Encoded protein: CATSTSGIFGEQFF.

This clonotype was seen at least ten times. This sequence joins TRBV6-1 and TRBJ2-7, with 7 bases matching TRBD2. V shed 8 bases, J shed 3 bases, and the junction held 7 bases outside the gene matches. This CDR3 has 13 residues. The germline V gene has CDR1 MNHNS and CDR2 SASEGT. DNA of the CDR3: TGTGCCAGCGGGGCGGGAGCCGTCTACGAGCAGTACGTC. It specifies CASGAGAVYEQYV.

This clonotype appeared many times. V usage is TRBV5-1 and J usage is TRBJ2-1; D is ambiguous. V was clipped by 0 bases and J by 4 bases, with 11 bases between them. The CDR3 is made up of 15 amino acids. Germline values: CDR1 SGHRS, CDR2 YFSETQ. The DNA for the CDR3 is TGCGCCAGCAGCTTGGAGGTGGACGGGTACAATGAGCAGTTCTTC. It is translated as CASSLEVDGYNEQFF. The whole variable domain, remainder taken from reference TRBV5-1 and TRBJ2-1, is KAGVTQTPRYLIKTRGQQVTLSCSPISGHRSVSWYQQTPGQGLQFLFEYFSETQRNKGNFPGRFSGRQFSNSRSEMNVSTLELGDSALYLCASSLEVDGYNEQFFGPGTRLTVL.

About this clonotype itself: A much larger clone differs by one base, so this may be a read error. This rearrangement joins TRBV27 to TRBJ2-1; D gene uncertain. V shed 5 bases and J shed 4 bases, with 18 bases lying between them. The germline V gene has CDR1 MNHEY and CDR2 SMNVEV (reference sequence). CDR3 length: 16 residues. The CDR3 loop is CASSQIHTGVYNEQFF. The CDR3 coding sequence is TGTGCCAGCAGTCAGATACACACTGGGGTGTACAATGAGCAGTTCTTC.

This clonotype appeared a few times. The rearrangement links TRBV19 to TRBJ2-3; no reliable D call. Per germline, CDR1 LNHDA and CDR2 SQIVND (reference sequence). The germline V and J ends were trimmed by 7 bases and 0 bases, with 14 bases remaining between them. This CDR3 contains 15 residues. CDR3 bases: TGTGCCAGTAAAATGGTAGCAACAAGCACAGATACGCAGTATTTT. The encoded protein is CASKMVATSTDTQYF.

The table lists this clonotype with many counts. The chain recombines TRBV20-1 with TRBJ2-1; 10 bases map to TRBD2. The CDR3 totals 18 residues. Germline V gives CDR1 DFQATT, CDR2 SNEGSKA (reference sequence). The V gene end was trimmed by 0 bases and the J gene end by 2 bases; junction bases not matched to a gene: 10. The CDR3 here is CSARDGPPLAGTYNEQFF. The CDR3, as DNA: TGCAGTGCTAGAGATGGCCCCCCACTAGCGGGAACCTACAATGAGCAGTTCTTC.

V is TRBV2 and J is TRBJ2-3, with D tentatively TRBD1 (5 bases). The V and J ends lost 4 bases and 1 base respectively, with 12 bases between them. Per the germline V gene, CDR1 is SNHLY and CDR2 is FYNNEI. CDR3 length equals 15 residues. The CDR3 loop is CASSVGDLGTDTQYF. CDR3 DNA sequence: TGTGCCAGCAGTGTAGGGGATCTCGGCACAGATACGCAGTATTTT.

The rearrangement uses TRBV29-1 and TRBJ2-6; no clear D gene. CDR1 and CDR2 (germline): SQVTM, ANQGSEA. The V and J ends lost 7 bases and 0 bases respectively, with 7 bases between them. The CDR3 sequence is 13 residues long. The CDR3 region has the DNA TGCAGCGCCGCTAGCTCTGGGGCCAACGTCCTGACTTTC. Translating gives CSAASSGANVLTF.